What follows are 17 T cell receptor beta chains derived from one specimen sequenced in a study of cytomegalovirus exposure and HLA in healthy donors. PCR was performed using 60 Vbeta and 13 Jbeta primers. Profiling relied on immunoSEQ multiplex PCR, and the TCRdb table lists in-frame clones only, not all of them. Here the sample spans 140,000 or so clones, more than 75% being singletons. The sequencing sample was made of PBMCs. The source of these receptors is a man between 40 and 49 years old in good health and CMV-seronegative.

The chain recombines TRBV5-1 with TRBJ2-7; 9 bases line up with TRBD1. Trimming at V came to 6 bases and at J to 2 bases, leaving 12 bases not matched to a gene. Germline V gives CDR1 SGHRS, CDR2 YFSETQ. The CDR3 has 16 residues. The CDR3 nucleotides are TGCGCCAGCACGCCCAGGCCGGGACAGGGAGCCTACGAGCAGTACTTC. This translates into CASTPRPGQGAYEQYF.

Here the CDR3 DNA reads TGTGCCAGCAGCTTTAGCGGACCGAACACCGGGGAGCTGTTTTTT. Amino acid sequence: CASSFSGPNTGELFF. This chain joins TRBV7-2 and TRBJ2-2, with D possibly being TRBD2 (6 bases). Germline values: CDR1 SGHTA, CDR2 FQGNSA. There are 15 residues in the CDR3. V gave up 3 bases and J gave up 0 bases, with 8 bases separating them.

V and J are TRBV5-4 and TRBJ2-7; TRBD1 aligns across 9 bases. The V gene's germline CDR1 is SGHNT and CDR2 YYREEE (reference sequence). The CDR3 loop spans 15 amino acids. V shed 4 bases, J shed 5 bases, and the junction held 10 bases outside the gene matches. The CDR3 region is CASSPTGGEGHEQYF. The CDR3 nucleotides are TGTGCCAGCAGCCCTACAGGGGGCGAAGGGCACGAGCAGTACTTC.

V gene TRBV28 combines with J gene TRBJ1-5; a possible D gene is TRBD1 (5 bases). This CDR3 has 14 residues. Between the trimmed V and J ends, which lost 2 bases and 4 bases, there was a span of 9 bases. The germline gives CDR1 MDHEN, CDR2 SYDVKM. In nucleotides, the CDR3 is TGTGCCAGCAGTTTAGCCGACAGAAATCAGCCCCAGCATTTT. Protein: CASSLADRNQPQHF.

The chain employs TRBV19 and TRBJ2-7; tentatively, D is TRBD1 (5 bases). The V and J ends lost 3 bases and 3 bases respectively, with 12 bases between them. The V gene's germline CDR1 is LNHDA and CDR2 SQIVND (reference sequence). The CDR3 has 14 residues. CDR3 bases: TGTGCCAGTAGTATTAAGGGGCCTCACTACGAGCAGTACTTC. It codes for CASSIKGPHYEQYF.

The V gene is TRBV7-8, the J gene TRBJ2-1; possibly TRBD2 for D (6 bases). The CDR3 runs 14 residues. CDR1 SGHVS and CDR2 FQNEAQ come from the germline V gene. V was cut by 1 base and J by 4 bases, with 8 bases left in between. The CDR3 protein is CASSLEGLYNEQFF. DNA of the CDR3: TGTGCCAGCAGCTTAGAGGGACTTTACAATGAGCAGTTCTTC.

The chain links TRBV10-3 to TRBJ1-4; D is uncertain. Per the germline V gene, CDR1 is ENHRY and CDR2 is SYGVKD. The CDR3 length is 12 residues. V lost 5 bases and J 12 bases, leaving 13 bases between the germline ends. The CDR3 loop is CAISNDRRELFF. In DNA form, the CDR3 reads TGTGCCATCAGTAACGATAGGAGGGAACTGTTTTTT.

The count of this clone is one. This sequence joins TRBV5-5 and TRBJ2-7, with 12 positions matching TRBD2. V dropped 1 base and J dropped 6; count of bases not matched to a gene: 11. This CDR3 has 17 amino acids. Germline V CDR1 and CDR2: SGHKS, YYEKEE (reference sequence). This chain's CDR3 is CASSLLQGLAGSFEQYF. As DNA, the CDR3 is TGTGCCAGCAGCTTGTTACAGGGACTAGCGGGTTCTTTCGAGCAGTACTTC. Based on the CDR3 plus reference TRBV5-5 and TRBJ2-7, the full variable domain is DAGVTQSPTHLIKTRGQQVTLRCSPISGHKSVSWYQQVLGQGPQFIFQYYEKEERGRGNFPDRFSARQFPNYSSELNVNALLLGDSALYLCASSLLQGLAGSFEQYFGPGTRLTVT.

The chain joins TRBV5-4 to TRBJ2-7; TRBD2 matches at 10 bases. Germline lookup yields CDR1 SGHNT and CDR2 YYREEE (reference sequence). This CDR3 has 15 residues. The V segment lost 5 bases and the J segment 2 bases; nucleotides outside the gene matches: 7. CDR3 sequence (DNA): TGTGCCAGCAGGTCAGGACTAGCGGAACCCTACGAGCAGTACTTC. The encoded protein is CASRSGLAEPYEQYF.

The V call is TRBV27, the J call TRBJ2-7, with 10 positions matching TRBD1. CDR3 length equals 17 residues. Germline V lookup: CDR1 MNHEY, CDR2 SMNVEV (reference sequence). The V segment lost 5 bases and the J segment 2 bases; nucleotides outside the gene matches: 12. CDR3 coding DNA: TGTGCCAGCAGTGCGCATCCCGGGACAGGGGATGCCTACGAGCAGTACTTC. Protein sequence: CASSAHPGTGDAYEQYF.

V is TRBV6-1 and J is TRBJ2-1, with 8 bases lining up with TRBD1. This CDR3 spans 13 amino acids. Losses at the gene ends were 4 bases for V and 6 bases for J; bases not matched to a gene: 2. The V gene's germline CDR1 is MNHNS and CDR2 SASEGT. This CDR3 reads CASSATGGNEQFF. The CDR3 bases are TGTGCCAGCAGTGCCACAGGGGGCAATGAGCAGTTCTTC.

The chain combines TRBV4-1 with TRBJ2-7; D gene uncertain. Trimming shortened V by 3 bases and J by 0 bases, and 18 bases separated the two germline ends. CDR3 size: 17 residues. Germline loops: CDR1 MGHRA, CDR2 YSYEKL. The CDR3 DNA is TGCGCCAGCAGCCAGGGCAGGCCAGATGAGATCTCCTACGAGCAGTACTTC. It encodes CASSQGRPDEISYEQYF.

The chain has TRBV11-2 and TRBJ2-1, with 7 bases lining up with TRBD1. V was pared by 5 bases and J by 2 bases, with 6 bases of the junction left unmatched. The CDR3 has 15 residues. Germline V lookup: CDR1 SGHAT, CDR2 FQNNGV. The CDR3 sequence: CASSEGQATYNEQFF. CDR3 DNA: TGTGCCAGCAGCGAAGGACAGGCGACCTACAATGAGCAGTTCTTC.

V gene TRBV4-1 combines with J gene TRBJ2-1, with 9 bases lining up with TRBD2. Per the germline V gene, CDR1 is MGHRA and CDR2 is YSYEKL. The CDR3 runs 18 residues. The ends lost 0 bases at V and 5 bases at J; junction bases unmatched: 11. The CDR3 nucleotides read TGCGCCAGCAGCCAAGACCTAGGGACTAGCTTAGCCCACAATGAGCAGTTCTTC. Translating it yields CASSQDLGTSLAHNEQFF.

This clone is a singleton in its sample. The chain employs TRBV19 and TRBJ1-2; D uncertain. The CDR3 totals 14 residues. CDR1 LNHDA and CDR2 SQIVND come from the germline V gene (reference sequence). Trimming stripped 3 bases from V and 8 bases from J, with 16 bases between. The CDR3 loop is CASSIQEGTLGYTF. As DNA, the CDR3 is TGTGCCAGTAGTATTCAAGAGGGCACGCTCGGCTACACCTTC.

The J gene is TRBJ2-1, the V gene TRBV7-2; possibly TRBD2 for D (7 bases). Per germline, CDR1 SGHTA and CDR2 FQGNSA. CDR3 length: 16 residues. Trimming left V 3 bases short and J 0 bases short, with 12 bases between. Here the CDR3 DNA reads TGTGCCAGCAGCTTGGAGGCGGGGGCCTCCTACAATGAGCAGTTCTTC. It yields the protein CASSLEAGASYNEQFF.

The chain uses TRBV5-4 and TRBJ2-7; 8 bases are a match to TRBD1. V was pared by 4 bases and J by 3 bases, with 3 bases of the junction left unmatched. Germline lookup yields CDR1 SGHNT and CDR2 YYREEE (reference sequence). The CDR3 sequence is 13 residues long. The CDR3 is CASSTGGNYEQYF. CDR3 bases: TGTGCCAGCAGCACAGGGGGGAACTACGAGCAGTACTTC.